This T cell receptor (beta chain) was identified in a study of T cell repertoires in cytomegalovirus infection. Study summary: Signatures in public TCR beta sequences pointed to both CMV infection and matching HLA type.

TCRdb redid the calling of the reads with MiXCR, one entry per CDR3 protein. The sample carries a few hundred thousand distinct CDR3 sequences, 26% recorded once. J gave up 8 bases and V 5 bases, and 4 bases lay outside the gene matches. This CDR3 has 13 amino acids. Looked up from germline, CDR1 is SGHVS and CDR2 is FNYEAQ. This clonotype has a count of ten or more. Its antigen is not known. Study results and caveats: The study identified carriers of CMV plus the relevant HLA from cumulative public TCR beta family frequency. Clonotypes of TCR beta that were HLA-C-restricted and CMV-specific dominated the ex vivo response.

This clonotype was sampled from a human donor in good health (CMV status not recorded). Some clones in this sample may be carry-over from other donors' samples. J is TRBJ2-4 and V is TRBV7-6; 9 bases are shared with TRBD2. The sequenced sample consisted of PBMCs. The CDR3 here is CASSQAGGDIQYF. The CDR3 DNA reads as TGTGCCAGCAGCCAGGCGGGAGGGGACATTCAGTACTTC.